A single sample is the source of the 14 T cell receptor beta chains below, sequenced in a study of shared clonotypes between healthy human individuals. Using immunoSEQ multiplex PCR, the repertoire was profiled, and TCRdb retains in-frame clones only, with some absent. The sample has fewer than 1.8 million clones; roughly 98.5% are singletons. The sequencing input was naive CD4+ T cells sorted from blood. The subset is: CD45RA+ positively selected. The receptor set was obtained from a man under 40 in good health.

The rearrangement joins TRBV15 to TRBJ1-3; the D gene is possibly TRBD1 (5 bases). This CDR3 is built from 15 residues. V was trimmed by 1 base and J by 0 bases, leaving 7 bases between them. Per the germline V gene, CDR1 is LNHNV and CDR2 is YYDKDF (reference sequence). CDR3 nucleotides: TGTGCCACCAGCAGAGTCGGGACCTCTGGAAACACCATATATTTT. Its translation is CATSRVGTSGNTIYF. Based on the CDR3 plus reference TRBV15 and TRBJ1-3, the full variable domain is DAMVIQNPRYQVTQFGKPVTLSCSQTLNHNVMYWYQQKSSQAPKLLFHYYDKDFNNEADTPDNFQSRRPNTSFCFLDIRSPGLGDTAMYLCATSRVGTSGNTIYFGEGSWLTVV.

The chain employs TRBV15 and TRBJ2-7; 11 bases are shared with TRBD1. Germline V gene lookup returns CDR1 LNHNV and CDR2 YYDKDF (reference sequence). The CDR3 has 17 residues. V shed 0 bases, J shed 4 bases, and the junction held 8 bases outside the gene matches. The CDR3 reads CATSRDRFGTGGYEQYF. Here the CDR3 DNA reads TGTGCCACCAGCAGAGATCGTTTTGGGACAGGGGGTTACGAGCAGTACTTC.

The chain uses TRBV6-5 and TRBJ1-3, with D unresolved. Trimming took off 0 bases at V and 4 bases at J, with 13 bases between the two ends. This CDR3 region has 16 residues. CDR1 is MNHEY and CDR2 is SVGAGI in the germline V gene. The CDR3 sequence is CASSYSLASGGNTIYF. The CDR3 DNA reads TGTGCCAGCAGTTACTCTCTGGCTAGCGGCGGAAACACCATATATTTT.

Comment on this clone: Distinct nucleotide sequences in the sample also encode this CDR3. The rearrangement joins TRBV9 to TRBJ2-1; perhaps TRBD2 as D (5 bases). The germline gives CDR1 SGDLS, CDR2 YYNGEE. With 2 bases removed from V and 0 bases from J, the gap between germline ends came to 9 bases. CDR3 length: 15 amino acids. The CDR3 is CASSVSGSSYNEQFF. DNA for the CDR3: TGTGCCAGCAGCGTGAGCGGAAGCTCCTACAATGAGCAGTTCTTC.

The DNA of the CDR3 is TGTGCCTGGAGAGCAGGGGAATGGCTCAACTCCTACGAGCAGTACTTC. It specifies CAWRAGEWLNSYEQYF. The chain carries TRBV30 and TRBJ2-7; maybe TRBD1 (6 bases). The CDR3 spans 16 residues. The V gene lost 3 bases and the J gene lost 0 bases, with 18 bases spanning the gap. Germline V gene lookup returns CDR1 GTSNPN and CDR2 SVGIG (reference sequence). Combining the CDR3 with reference TRBV30 and TRBJ2-7 gives the whole variable domain SQTIHQWPATLVQPVGSPLSLECTVEGTSNPNLYWYRQAAGRGLQLLFYSVGIGQISSEVPQNLSASRPQDRQFILSSKKLLLSDSGFYLCAWRAGEWLNSYEQYFGPGTRLTVT.

The chain joins TRBV6-5 to TRBJ1-2; tentative D call: TRBD1 (5 bases). The CDR3 has 14 amino acids. Germline CDR1 and CDR2: MNHEY and SVGAGI. V lost 5 bases and J lost 8, with 18 bases in between. CDR3 sequence (DNA): TGTGCCAGCAGTAAGACAGACATGGTAGGGGGCTACACCTTC. As protein: CASSKTDMVGGYTF.

The chain uses TRBV7-9 and TRBJ2-3; 8 nucleotides agree with TRBD1. The germline gives CDR1 SEHNR, CDR2 FQNEAQ (reference sequence). J was trimmed by 2 bases and V by 5 bases; bases with no gene match: 6. This CDR3 comprises 15 residues. The CDR3 DNA follows: TGTGCCAGCAGCAAAGGACAGGGTAACACAGATACGCAGTATTTT. Translating it yields CASSKGQGNTDTQYF.

The chain carries TRBV27 and TRBJ2-5; TRBD1 matches at 7 bases. This CDR3 has 15 residues. Germline lookup yields CDR1 MNHEY and CDR2 SMNVEV (reference sequence). The ends lost 6 bases at V and 0 bases at J; junction bases unmatched: 7. The CDR3 here is CASRGTQGYQETQYF. The CDR3 DNA follows: TGTGCCAGCAGGGGGACACAGGGGTACCAAGAGACCCAGTACTTC.

This chain connects TRBV28 to TRBJ1-3; tentatively, D is TRBD1 (6 bases). Germline CDR1 is MDHEN and CDR2 is SYDVKM. This CDR3 comprises 15 residues. Trimming pared 5 bases from V and 4 bases from J, leaving 15 bases between. Written as DNA, the CDR3 is TGTGCCAGCAGTCCGCAGGGGTCGTTGGGAAACACCATATATTTT. It encodes CASSPQGSLGNTIYF.

The chain combines TRBV7-8 with TRBJ1-5, with 8 bases fitting TRBD1. The CDR3 has 15 residues. Germline loops: CDR1 SGHVS, CDR2 FQNEAQ. V shed 0 bases, J shed 6 bases, and the junction held 4 bases outside the gene matches. The CDR3 reads CASSLARGLGQPQHF. CDR3 nucleotides: TGTGCCAGCAGCTTAGCCAGGGGGCTGGGTCAGCCCCAGCATTTT.

The genes are TRBV5-8 and TRBJ2-7; the match to TRBD2 covers 15 bases. Germline V gene lookup returns CDR1 SGHTS and CDR2 YDEGEE. V shed 4 bases, J shed 4 bases, and the junction held 6 bases outside the gene matches. CDR3 length: 16 amino acids. The CDR3 is CASSTGTSGRSYEQYF. The CDR3, as DNA: TGTGCCAGCAGCACCGGGACTAGCGGGAGGTCGTACGAGCAGTACTTC. The full variable domain, with the rest looked up from reference TRBV5-8 and TRBJ2-7, is EAGVTQSPTHLIKTRGQQATLRCSPISGHTSVYWYQQALGLGLQFLLWYDEGEERNRGNFPPRFSGRQFPNYSSELNVNALELEDSALYLCASSTGTSGRSYEQYFGPGTRLTVT.

The chain combines TRBV18 with TRBJ2-4; a weak D match, TRBD2 (6 bases). CDR1 KGHSH and CDR2 LQKENI come from the germline V gene. Deletions cut 3 bases from V and 4 bases from J, with 7 bases between. CDR3 length: 13 residues. The CDR3 coding sequence is TGTGCCAGCTCACCCGGACTAAAAAACATTCAGTACTTC. Its protein product is CASSPGLKNIQYF.

V and J are TRBV19 and TRBJ1-1; no definite D call. This CDR3 is built from 12 residues. Trimming removed 2 bases at V and 10 bases at J, with 11 bases between. Looked up from germline, CDR1 is LNHDA and CDR2 is SQIVND (reference sequence). CDR3 nucleotides: TGTGCCAGTAGTATAACGGGTAGGGTAGCTTTCTTT. Translation gives CASSITGRVAFF. Variable domain in full (rest from reference TRBV19 and TRBJ1-1): DGGITQSPKYLFRKEGQNVTLSCEQNLNHDAMYWYRQDPGQGLRLIYYSQIVNDFQKGDIAEGYSVSREKKESFPLTVTSAQKNPTAFYLCASSITGRVAFFGQGTRLTVV.

This rearrangement joins TRBV4-1 to TRBJ2-5; 8 bases map to TRBD2. V lost 2 bases and J lost 4; bases outside the gene matches: 18. Germline CDR1 MGHRA, CDR2 YSYEKL. CDR3 length: 19 residues. The CDR3 loop is CASSQLPFLAGTLGETQYF. DNA of the CDR3: TGCGCCAGCAGCCAATTGCCCTTTCTAGCGGGTACTTTAGGAGAGACCCAGTACTTC.